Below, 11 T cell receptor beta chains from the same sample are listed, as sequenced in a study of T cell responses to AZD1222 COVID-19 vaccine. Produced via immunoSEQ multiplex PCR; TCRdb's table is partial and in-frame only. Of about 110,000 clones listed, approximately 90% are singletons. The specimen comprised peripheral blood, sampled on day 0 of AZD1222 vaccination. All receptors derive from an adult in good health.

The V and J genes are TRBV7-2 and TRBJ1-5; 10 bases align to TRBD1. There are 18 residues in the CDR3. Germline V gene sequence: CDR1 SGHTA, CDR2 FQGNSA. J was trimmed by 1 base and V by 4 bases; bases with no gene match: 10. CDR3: CASSSPAGTGESNQPQHF. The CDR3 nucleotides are TGTGCCAGCAGCTCTCCCGCTGGGACAGGGGAGAGCAATCAGCCCCAGCATTTT.

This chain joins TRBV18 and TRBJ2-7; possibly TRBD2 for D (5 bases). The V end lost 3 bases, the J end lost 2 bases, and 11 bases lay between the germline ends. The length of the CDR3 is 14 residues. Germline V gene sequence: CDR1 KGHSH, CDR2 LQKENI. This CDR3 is CASSPQTGAYEQYF. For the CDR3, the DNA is TGTGCCAGCTCACCTCAAACCGGGGCCTACGAGCAGTACTTC.

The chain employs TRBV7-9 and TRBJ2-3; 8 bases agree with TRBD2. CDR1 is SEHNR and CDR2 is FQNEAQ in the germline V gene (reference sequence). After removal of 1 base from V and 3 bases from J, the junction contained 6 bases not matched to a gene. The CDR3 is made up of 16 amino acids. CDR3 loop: CASSLVRGAQTDTQYF. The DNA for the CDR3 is TGTGCCAGCAGCTTAGTGCGGGGGGCCCAGACAGATACGCAGTATTTT.

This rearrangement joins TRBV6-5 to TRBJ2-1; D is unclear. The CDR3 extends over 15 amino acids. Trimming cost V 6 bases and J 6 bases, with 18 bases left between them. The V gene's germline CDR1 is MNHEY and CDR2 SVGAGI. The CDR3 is CASSVYTNPSNEQFF. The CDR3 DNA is TGTGCCAGCAGCGTCTATACTAACCCAAGCAATGAGCAGTTCTTC.

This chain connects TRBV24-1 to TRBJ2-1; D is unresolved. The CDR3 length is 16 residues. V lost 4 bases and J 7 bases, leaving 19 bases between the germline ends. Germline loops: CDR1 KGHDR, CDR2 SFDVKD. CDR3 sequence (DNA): TGTGCCACCAGTGAGGGAAGGCGTAATAGAAAAAATGAGCAGTTCTTC. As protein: CATSEGRRNRKNEQFF.

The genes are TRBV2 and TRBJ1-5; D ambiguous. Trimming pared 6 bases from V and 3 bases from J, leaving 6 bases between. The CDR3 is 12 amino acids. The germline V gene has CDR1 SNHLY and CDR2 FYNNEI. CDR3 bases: TGTGCCAGCAGGGGAACCAATCAGCCCCAGCATTTT. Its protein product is CASRGTNQPQHF.

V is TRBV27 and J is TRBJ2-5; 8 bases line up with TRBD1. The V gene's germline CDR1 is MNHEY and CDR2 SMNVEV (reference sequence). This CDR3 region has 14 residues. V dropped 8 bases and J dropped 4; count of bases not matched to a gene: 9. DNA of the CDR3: TGTGCCAGCGGTAATGACAGGGGACGAGAGACCCAGTACTTC. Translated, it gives CASGNDRGRETQYF.

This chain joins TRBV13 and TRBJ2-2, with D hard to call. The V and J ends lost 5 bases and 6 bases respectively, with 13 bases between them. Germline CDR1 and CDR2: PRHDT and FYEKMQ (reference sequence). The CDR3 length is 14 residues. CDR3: CASSDNFPAGELFF. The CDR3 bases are TGTGCCAGCAGCGATAATTTCCCCGCCGGGGAGCTGTTTTTT.

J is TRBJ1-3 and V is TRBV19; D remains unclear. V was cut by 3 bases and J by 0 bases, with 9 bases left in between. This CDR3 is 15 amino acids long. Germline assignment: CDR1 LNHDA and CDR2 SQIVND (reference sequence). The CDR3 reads CASSISGYSGNTIYF. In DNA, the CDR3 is TGTGCCAGTAGTATTTCGGGCTACTCTGGAAACACCATATATTTT.

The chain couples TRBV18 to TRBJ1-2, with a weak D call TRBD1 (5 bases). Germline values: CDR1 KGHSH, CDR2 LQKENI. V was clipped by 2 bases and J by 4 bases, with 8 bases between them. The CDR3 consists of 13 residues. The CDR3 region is CASSPGHSYGYTF. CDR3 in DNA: TGTGCCAGCTCACCAGGACACTCCTATGGCTACACCTTC.

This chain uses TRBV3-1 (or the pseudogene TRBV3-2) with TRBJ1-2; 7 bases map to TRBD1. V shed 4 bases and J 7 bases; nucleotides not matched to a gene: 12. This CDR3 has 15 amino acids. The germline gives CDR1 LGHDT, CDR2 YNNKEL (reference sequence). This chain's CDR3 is CASSLRLQGRGGYTF. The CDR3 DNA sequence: TGTGCCAGCAGCCTCCGTTTACAGGGGAGGGGTGGCTACACCTTC.